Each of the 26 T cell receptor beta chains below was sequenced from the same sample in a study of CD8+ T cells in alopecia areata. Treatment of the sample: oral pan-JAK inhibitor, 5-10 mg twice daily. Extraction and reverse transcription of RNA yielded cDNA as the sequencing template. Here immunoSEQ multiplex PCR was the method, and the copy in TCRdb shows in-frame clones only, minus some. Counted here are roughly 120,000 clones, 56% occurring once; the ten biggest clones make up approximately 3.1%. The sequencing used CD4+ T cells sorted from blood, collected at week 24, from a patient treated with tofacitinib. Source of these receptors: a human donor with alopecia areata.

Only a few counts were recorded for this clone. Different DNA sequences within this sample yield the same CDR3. The CDR3 loop is CASSPPGGNEQFF. The CDR3 DNA follows: TGCGCCAGCAGCCCCCCTGGGGGCAATGAGCAGTTCTTC. The chain has TRBV4-1 and TRBJ2-1; D is tentatively TRBD1 or TRBD2 (5 bases each). Germline V gene data show CDR1 as MGHRA and CDR2 as YSYEKL. The CDR3 sequence is 13 residues long. V was clipped by 4 bases and J by 6 bases, with 10 bases between them.

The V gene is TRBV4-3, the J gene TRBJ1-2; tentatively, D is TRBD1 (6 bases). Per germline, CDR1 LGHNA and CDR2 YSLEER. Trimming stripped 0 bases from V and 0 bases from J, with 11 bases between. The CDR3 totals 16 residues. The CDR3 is CASSQDTGTPNYGYTF. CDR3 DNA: TGCGCCAGCAGCCAAGATACCGGGACACCTAACTATGGCTACACCTTC.

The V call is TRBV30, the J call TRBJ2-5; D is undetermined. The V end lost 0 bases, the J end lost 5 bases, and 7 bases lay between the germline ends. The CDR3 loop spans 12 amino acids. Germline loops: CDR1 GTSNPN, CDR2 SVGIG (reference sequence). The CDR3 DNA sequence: TGTGCCTGGAGTGTACAAAGTGAGACCCAGTACTTC. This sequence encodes CAWSVQSETQYF. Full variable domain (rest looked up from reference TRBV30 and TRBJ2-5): SQTIHQWPATLVQPVGSPLSLECTVEGTSNPNLYWYRQAAGRGLQLLFYSVGIGQISSEVPQNLSASRPQDRQFILSSKKLLLSDSGFYLCAWSVQSETQYFGPGTRLLVL.

Written as DNA, the CDR3 is TGCAGCGTTGTGGAGGTTGCGCCGGATACGCAGTATTTT. The encoded protein is CSVVEVAPDTQYF. This chain connects TRBV29-1 to TRBJ2-3, with D possibly TRBD2 on 5 matching bases. Trimming took 4 bases from V and 6 from J, leaving 14 bases between them. This CDR3 has 13 residues. Germline V lookup: CDR1 SQVTM, CDR2 ANQGSEA.

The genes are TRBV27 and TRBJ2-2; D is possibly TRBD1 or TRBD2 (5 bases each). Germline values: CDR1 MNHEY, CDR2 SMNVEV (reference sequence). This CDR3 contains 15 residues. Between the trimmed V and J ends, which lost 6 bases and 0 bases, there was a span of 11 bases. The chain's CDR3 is CASSPMGANTGELFF. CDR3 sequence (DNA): TGTGCCAGCAGCCCGATGGGGGCGAACACCGGGGAGCTGTTTTTT.

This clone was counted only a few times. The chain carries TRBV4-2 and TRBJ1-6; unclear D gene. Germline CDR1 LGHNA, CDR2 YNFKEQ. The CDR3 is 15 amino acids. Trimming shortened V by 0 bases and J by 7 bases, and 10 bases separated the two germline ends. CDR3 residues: CASSQERQWNSPLHF. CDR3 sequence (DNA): TGTGCCAGCAGCCAAGAGCGGCAGTGGAATTCACCCCTCCACTTT.

The CDR3 region has the DNA TGTGCCACCAGCAGTCCGGGAACTGGAAACACCATATATTTT. This gives the protein CATSSPGTGNTIYF. The rearrangement joins TRBV15 to TRBJ1-3; D gene ambiguous. Germline V gives CDR1 LNHNV, CDR2 YYDKDF (reference sequence). V was trimmed by 3 bases and J by 2 bases, leaving 8 bases between them. This CDR3 is 14 amino acids long.

For the CDR3, the DNA is TGTGCCAGCAGCTTAGGCTTGCAGGGGGGTAAGAACACTGAAGCTTTCTTT. Translation: CASSLGLQGGKNTEAFF. The chain is built from TRBV7-2 and TRBJ1-1; 7 positions agree with TRBD1. V trimming: 1 base; J trimming: 1 base; junction bases outside the gene matches: 9. Germline assignment: CDR1 SGHTA and CDR2 FQGNSA. This CDR3 has 17 amino acids.

In nucleotides, the CDR3 is TGTGCCAGCAGCTTGCTACTAGCGGGGTACAATGAGCAGTTCTTC. Protein sequence: CASSLLLAGYNEQFF. This sequence joins TRBV5-4 and TRBJ2-1; 10 nucleotides line up with TRBD2. The CDR3 extends over 15 amino acids. With 1 base clipped from V and 4 bases from J, the junction kept 2 bases outside the gene matches. Germline CDR1 SGHNT, CDR2 YYREEE (reference sequence).

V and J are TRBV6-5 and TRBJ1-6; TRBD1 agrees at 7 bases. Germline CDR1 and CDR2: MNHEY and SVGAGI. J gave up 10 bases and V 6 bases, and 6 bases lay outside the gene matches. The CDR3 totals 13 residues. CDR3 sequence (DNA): TGTGCCAGCAGACCGACAGGGTACTCACCCCTCCACTTT. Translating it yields CASRPTGYSPLHF.

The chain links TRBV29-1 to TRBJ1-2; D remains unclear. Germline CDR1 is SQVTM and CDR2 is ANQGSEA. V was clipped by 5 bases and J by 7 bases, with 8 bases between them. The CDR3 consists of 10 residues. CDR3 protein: CSVWHTGYTF. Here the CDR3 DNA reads TGCAGCGTTTGGCACACTGGCTACACCTTC.

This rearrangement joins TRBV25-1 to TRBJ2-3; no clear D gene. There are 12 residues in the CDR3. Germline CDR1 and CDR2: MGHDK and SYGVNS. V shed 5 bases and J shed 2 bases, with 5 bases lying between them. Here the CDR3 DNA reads TGTGCCAGCAGTCAAACCACAGATACGCAGTATTTT. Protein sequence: CASSQTTDTQYF. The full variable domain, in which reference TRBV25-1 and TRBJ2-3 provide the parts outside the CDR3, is EADIYQTPRYLVIGTGKKITLECSQTMGHDKMYWYQQDPGMELHLIHYSYGVNSTEKGDLSSESTVSRIRTEHFPLTLESARPSHTSQYLCASSQTTDTQYFGPGTRLTVL.

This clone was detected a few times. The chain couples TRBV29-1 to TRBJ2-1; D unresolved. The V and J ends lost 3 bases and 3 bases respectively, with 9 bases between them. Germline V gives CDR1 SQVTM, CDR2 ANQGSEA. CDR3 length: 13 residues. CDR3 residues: CSVDGSVYNEQFF. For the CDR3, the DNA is TGCAGCGTTGATGGCAGCGTCTACAATGAGCAGTTCTTC.

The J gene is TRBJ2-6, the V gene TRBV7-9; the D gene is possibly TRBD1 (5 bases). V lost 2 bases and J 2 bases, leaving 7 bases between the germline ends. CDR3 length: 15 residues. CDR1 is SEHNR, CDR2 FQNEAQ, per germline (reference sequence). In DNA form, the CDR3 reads TGTGCCAGCAGCTTAAGGGGTACTGGGGCCAACGTCCTGACTTTC. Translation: CASSLRGTGANVLTF. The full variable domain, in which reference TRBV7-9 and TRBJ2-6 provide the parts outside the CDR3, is DTGVSQNPRHKITKRGQNVTFRCDPISEHNRLYWYRQTLGQGPEFLTYFQNEAQLEKSRLLSDRFSAERPKGSFSTLEIQRTEQGDSAMYLCASSLRGTGANVLTFGAGSRLTVL.

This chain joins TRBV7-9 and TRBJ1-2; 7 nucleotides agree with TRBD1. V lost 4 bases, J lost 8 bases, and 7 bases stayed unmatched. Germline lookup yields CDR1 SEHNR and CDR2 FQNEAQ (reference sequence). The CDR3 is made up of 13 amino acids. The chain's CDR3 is CASSYEGARGYTF. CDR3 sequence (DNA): TGTGCCAGCAGCTATGAGGGGGCGCGAGGCTACACCTTC.

The CDR3 region has the DNA TGTGCCAGCAGCCACCAAACTAGCGGGGCTACAAAAGAGACCCAGTACTTC. Protein: CASSHQTSGATKETQYF. This rearrangement joins TRBV7-2 to TRBJ2-5; the match to TRBD2 covers 10 bases. Trimming removed 5 bases from V and 3 bases from J; junction bases left unmatched: 12. The CDR3 contains 17 residues. CDR1 and CDR2 (germline): SGHTA, FQGNSA. The full variable domain, completed using reference TRBV7-2 and TRBJ2-5, is GAGVSQSPSNKVTEKGKDVELRCDPISGHTALYWYRQSLGQGLEFLIYFQGNSAPDKSGLPSDRFSAERTGGSVSTLTIQRTQQEDSAVYLCASSHQTSGATKETQYFGPGTRLLVL.

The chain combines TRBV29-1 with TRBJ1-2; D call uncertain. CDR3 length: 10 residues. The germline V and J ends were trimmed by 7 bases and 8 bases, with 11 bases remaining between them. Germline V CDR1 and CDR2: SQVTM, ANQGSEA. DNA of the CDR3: TGCAGCGCTGGCGACGGGGGCTACACCTTC. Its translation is CSAGDGGYTF.

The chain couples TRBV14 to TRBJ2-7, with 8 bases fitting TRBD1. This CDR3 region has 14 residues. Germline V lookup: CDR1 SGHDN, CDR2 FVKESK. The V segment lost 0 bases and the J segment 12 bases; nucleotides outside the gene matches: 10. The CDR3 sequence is CASSQDIGTGLLYF. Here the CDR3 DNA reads TGTGCCAGCAGCCAAGATATCGGGACAGGTCTTTTGTACTTC.

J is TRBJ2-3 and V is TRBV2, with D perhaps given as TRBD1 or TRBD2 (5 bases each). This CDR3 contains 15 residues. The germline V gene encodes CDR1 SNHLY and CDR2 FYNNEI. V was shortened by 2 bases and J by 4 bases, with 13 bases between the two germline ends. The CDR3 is CASSERGTVADTQYF. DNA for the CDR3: TGTGCCAGCAGTGAACGTGGGACGGTCGCAGATACGCAGTATTTT.

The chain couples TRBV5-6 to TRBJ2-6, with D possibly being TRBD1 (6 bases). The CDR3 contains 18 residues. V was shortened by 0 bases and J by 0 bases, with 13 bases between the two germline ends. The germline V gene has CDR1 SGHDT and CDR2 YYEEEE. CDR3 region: CASSLDYRVLSGANVLTF. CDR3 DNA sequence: TGTGCCAGCAGCTTGGATTACAGGGTGCTCTCTGGGGCCAACGTCCTGACTTTC.

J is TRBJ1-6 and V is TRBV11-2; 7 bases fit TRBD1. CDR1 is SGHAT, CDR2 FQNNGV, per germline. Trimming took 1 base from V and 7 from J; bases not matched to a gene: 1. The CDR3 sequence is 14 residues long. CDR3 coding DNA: TGTGCCAGCAGCTTAGTACAGGGGAATTCACCCCTCCACTTT. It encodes CASSLVQGNSPLHF.

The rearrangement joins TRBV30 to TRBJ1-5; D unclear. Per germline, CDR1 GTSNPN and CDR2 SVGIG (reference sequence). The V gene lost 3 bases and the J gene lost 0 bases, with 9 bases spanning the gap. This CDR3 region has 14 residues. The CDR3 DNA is TGTGCCTGGAGCCTGACACGTAGCAATCAGCCCCAGCATTTT. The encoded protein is CAWSLTRSNQPQHF.

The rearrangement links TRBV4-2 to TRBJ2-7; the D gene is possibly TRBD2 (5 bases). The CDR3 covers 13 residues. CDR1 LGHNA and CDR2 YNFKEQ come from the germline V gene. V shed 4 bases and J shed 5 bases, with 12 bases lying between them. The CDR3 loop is CASSRPAGNEQYF. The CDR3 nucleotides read TGTGCCAGCAGCCGCCCTGCGGGTAACGAGCAGTACTTC.

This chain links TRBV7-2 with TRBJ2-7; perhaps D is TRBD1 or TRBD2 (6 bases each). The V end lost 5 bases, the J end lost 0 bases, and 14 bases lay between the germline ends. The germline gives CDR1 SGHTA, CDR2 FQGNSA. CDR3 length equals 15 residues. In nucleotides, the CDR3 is TGTGCCAGCAGCAGCATAAGGGGGGCCTCCTACGAGCAGTACTTC. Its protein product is CASSSIRGASYEQYF.

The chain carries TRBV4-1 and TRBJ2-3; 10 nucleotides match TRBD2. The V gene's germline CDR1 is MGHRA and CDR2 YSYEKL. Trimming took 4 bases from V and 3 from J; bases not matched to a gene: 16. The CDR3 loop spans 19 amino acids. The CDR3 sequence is CASSPRTSGGAVSTDTQYF. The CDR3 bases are TGCGCCAGCAGCCCCCGGACGAGCGGGGGGGCCGTGTCTACAGATACGCAGTATTTT.

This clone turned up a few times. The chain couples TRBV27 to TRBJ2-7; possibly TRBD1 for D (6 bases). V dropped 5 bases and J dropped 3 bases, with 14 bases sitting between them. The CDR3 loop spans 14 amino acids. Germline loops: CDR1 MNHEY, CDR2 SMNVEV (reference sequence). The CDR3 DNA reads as TGTGCCAGCAGTCCCCCGGACAGCTTCTACGAGCAGTACTTC. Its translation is CASSPPDSFYEQYF.